This TCR beta chain appears in the sequencing data of a study of CD8 T cell repertoires and HIV-1 epitope variants. Germline V gives CDR1 LNHDA, CDR2 SQIVND (reference sequence). This CDR3 is 16 amino acids long. Trimming at V came to 8 bases and at J to 8 bases, leaving 17 bases not matched to a gene. Concerning this clone: Antigen: not known.

Assay used: immunoSEQ multiplex PCR; TCRdb lists only in-frame clones, some missing. The data hold 1,000 to 1,200 clones, with about 71% observed a single time. Material for sequencing was cultured CD8+ T cells derived from PBMCs. The genes are TRBV19 and TRBJ2-1, with TRBD1 matching over 8 bases. The source is a male donor with HIV. The CDR3 is CASGNSGTGGEHEQFF. The DNA for the CDR3 is TGTGCCAGTGGGAATTCCGGGACAGGAGGGGAACATGAGCAGTTCTTC.